The 20 T cell receptor beta chains given below trace back to one sample, sequenced in a study of early T cells in non-severe SARS-CoV-2 infection. TCRdb analysed the 5' RACE reads with MiXCR anew, one entry per CDR3 protein. The data hold around 52,000 distinct CDR3 sequences, with around 10% observed a single time. The sample taken for sequencing was whole blood. The source is an adult who was a healthcare worker with PCR-confirmed SARS-CoV-2 infection or an uninfected control (not recorded which).

In this sample, this clonotype turned up many times. The chain couples TRBV12-3 or TRBV12-4 to TRBJ2-3; 10 bases are a match to TRBD2. Trimming removed 8 bases from V and 2 bases from J; junction bases left unmatched: 7. The length of the CDR3 is 15 residues. In DNA form, the CDR3 reads TGTGCCAGCGGGTCTAGCGGGAGTTTCACAGATACGCAGTATTTT. This translates into CASGSSGSFTDTQYF.

This clonotype was detected many times. The chain employs TRBV5-8 and TRBJ2-2; the D is unclear. Germline V lookup: CDR1 SGHTS, CDR2 YDEGEE. V lost 7 bases to trimming and J lost 10 bases, with 8 bases between them. The length of the CDR3 is 10 residues. Written as DNA, the CDR3 is TGTGCCAGCCCGATGGCGGAGCTGTTTTTT. Encoded protein: CASPMAELFF.

This clonotype was found many times. This chain connects TRBV20-1 to TRBJ2-3, with 8 bases fitting TRBD2. The CDR3 extends over 13 amino acids. The germline CDR1 and CDR2 sequences are DFQATT and SNEGSKA (reference sequence). The DNA of the CDR3 is TGCAGCACAGCGGGGGTATTGGGAGATACGCAGTATTTT. Translation: CSTAGVLGDTQYF.

This clonotype has just a few counts. The chain combines TRBV18 with TRBJ1-5, with 7 positions matching TRBD1. Germline V gives CDR1 KGHSH, CDR2 LQKENI. V lost 6 bases to trimming and J lost 3 bases; unmatched junction nucleotides: 8. The CDR3 length is 15 residues. The CDR3 sequence is CASSPDGQVNQPQHF. The DNA for the CDR3 is TGTGCCAGCTCCCCTGACGGACAGGTCAATCAGCCCCAGCATTTT.

This clonotype was seen at least ten times. V and J are TRBV27 and TRBJ2-7; TRBD2 matches 9 bases. This CDR3 has 14 residues. With V trimmed by 11 bases and J by 6 bases, 14 bases remained unmatched. CDR1 MNHEY and CDR2 SMNVEV come from the germline V gene (reference sequence). The CDR3 DNA reads as TGTGCCTCTCGGGGTAGCGGGAGCCCTCGCGAGCAGTACTTC. It specifies CASRGSGSPREQYF.

V and J are TRBV4-2 and TRBJ2-7; 13 nucleotides match TRBD2. Trimming took 0 bases from V and 7 from J; bases not matched to a gene: 3. Germline V CDR1 and CDR2: LGHNA, YNFKEQ. This CDR3 spans 15 amino acids. This CDR3 is CASSQDGTSGMEQYF. The CDR3 DNA reads as TGTGCCAGCAGCCAAGACGGGACTAGCGGGATGGAGCAGTACTTC.

The V and J genes are TRBV28 and TRBJ2-1; 14 bases are shared with TRBD2. This CDR3 spans 17 amino acids. The V gene end was trimmed by 5 bases and the J gene end by 7 bases; junction bases not matched to a gene: 10. The V gene's germline CDR1 is MDHEN and CDR2 SYDVKM. The CDR3 is CASSPTSGRGFGNEQFF. The DNA of the CDR3 is TGTGCCAGCAGTCCGACTAGCGGGAGGGGGTTCGGGAATGAGCAGTTCTTC.

The chain couples TRBV5-4 to TRBJ2-1; D is tentatively TRBD1 or TRBD2 (5 bases each). Trimming took 4 bases from V and 6 from J, leaving 14 bases between them. Per germline, CDR1 SGHNT and CDR2 YYREEE (reference sequence). The length of the CDR3 is 14 residues. CDR3 in amino acids: CASSPGRGPNEQFF. CDR3 DNA sequence: TGTGCCAGCAGCCCGGGTCGGGGCCCCAATGAGCAGTTCTTC. The variable domain in full, with the rest retrieved from reference TRBV5-4 and TRBJ2-1, is ETGVTQSPTHLIKTRGQQVTLRCSSQSGHNTVSWYQQALGQGPQFIFQYYREEENGRGNFPPRFSGLQFPNYSSELNVNALELDDSALYLCASSPGRGPNEQFFGPGTRLTVL.

This clonotype was counted at least ten times. The chain is built from TRBV12-3 or TRBV12-4 and TRBJ2-7; perhaps TRBD2 as D (5 bases). This CDR3 spans 13 amino acids. Trimming cost V 6 bases and J 7 bases, with 16 bases left between them. The DNA for the CDR3 is TGTGCCAGCAGCTACCTCCAGACGGGGGAGCAGTACTTC. Translation: CASSYLQTGEQYF.

In DNA form, the CDR3 reads TGCAGCGTTCAGCGGGACAATAATTCACCCCTCCACTTT. Its translation is CSVQRDNNSPLHF. The chain has TRBV29-1 and TRBJ1-6; D may be TRBD1 (6 bases). The CDR3 runs 13 residues. CDR1 is SQVTM and CDR2 is ANQGSEA in the germline V gene. V gave up 5 bases and J gave up 5 bases, with 10 bases separating them. Full variable domain (remainder filled in from reference TRBV29-1 and TRBJ1-6): SAVISQKPSRDICQRGTSLTIQCQVDSQVTMMFWYRQQPGQSLTLIATANQGSEATYESGFVIDKFPISRPNLTFSTLTVSNMSPEDSSIYLCSVQRDNNSPLHFGNGTRLTVT.

The table lists this clonotype with a count of one. The chain combines TRBV6-1 with TRBJ1-2; 7 bases fit TRBD1. This CDR3 spans 13 amino acids. Trimming took 7 bases from V and 4 from J; bases not matched to a gene: 6. Per the germline V gene, CDR1 is MNHNS and CDR2 is SASEGT. The CDR3 sequence: CASTGQGVYGYTF. The CDR3 bases are TGTGCCAGCACGGGGCAGGGGGTCTATGGCTACACCTTC.

This clonotype was seen repeatedly, ten times or more. The chain links TRBV12-3 or TRBV12-4 to TRBJ2-6; D not certain. The CDR3 has 15 residues. The ends were cut back, 3 bases at V and 2 bases at J, with 8 bases in the middle. The CDR3 loop is CASSLVLAGANVLTF. The CDR3 DNA is TGTGCCAGCAGTTTGGTGCTCGCTGGGGCCAACGTCCTGACTTTC.

This clonotype was seen a few times. The CDR3 coding sequence is TGTGCCAGCAGTTCCAGGCTCGGAGGGGCCGAAAAACTGTTTTTT. This gives the protein CASSSRLGGAEKLFF. V gene TRBV6-6 combines with J gene TRBJ1-4; the D gene is possibly TRBD1 (5 bases). Trimming stripped 4 bases from V and 8 bases from J, with 17 bases between. The CDR3 sequence is 15 residues long. Germline V gene data show CDR1 as MNHNY and CDR2 as SVGAGI (reference sequence).

The table lists this clonotype with a few counts. The chain is built from TRBV16 and TRBJ1-2; D uncertain. Deletions cut 3 bases from V and 6 bases from J, with 8 bases between. CDR3 length: 12 residues. Germline CDR1 is KGHSY and CDR2 is FQNENV. The DNA of the CDR3 is TGTGCCAGCAGCCAGGGATACGATGGCTACACCTTC. Encoded protein: CASSQGYDGYTF.

The chain links TRBV5-1 to TRBJ1-6; 9 bases align to TRBD1. V was pared by 0 bases and J by 1 base, with 2 bases of the junction left unmatched. Germline CDR1 reads SGHRS; CDR2 reads YFSETQ. The CDR3 totals 17 residues. For the CDR3, the DNA is TGCGCCAGCAGCTTGGCCGGGACAGGGTCCTATAATTCACCCCTCCACTTT. Amino acids: CASSLAGTGSYNSPLHF.

This clonotype has only a few counts. The chain is built from TRBV7-8 and TRBJ2-1, with 9 bases that match TRBD2. V lost 7 bases and J lost 10; bases outside the gene matches: 17. The CDR3 runs to 16 residues. In germline, CDR1 is SGHVS, CDR2 FQNEAQ. The CDR3 sequence is CASTGRLREGSGEQFF. The CDR3 DNA follows: TGTGCCAGCACCGGTCGGTTGCGGGAGGGCTCAGGGGAGCAGTTCTTC.

The chain uses TRBV29-1 and TRBJ2-3; D perhaps matches TRBD2 (6 bases). Germline CDR1 and CDR2: SQVTM and ANQGSEA. Deletions cut 1 base from V and 1 base from J, with 9 bases between. The CDR3 is 14 amino acids. Here the CDR3 reads CSVEGGKGTDTQYF. The CDR3 DNA sequence: TGCAGCGTTGAAGGCGGGAAGGGCACAGATACGCAGTATTTT.

This clonotype was recorded a few times. The CDR3 region is CASSPGTAPEKLFF. The CDR3 nucleotides read TGTGCCAGCAGTCCGGGGACAGCCCCCGAAAAACTGTTTTTT. The rearrangement uses TRBV6-5 and TRBJ1-4, with 7 nucleotides matching TRBD1. This CDR3 has 14 residues. V trimming: 5 bases; J trimming: 8 bases; junction bases outside the gene matches: 8. The germline gives CDR1 MNHEY, CDR2 SVGAGI.

This clonotype was detected only a few times. The chain combines TRBV11-2 with TRBJ2-7; D ambiguous. The CDR3 is made up of 13 amino acids. CDR1 and CDR2 (germline): SGHAT, FQNNGV. Trimming removed 3 bases at V and 3 bases at J, with 9 bases between. The CDR3 coding sequence is TGTGCCAGCAGCTTTCAGGCATTCTACGAGCAGTACTTC. Amino acids: CASSFQAFYEQYF.

This clonotype was recorded at least ten times. V is TRBV20-1 and J is TRBJ1-6; 11 bases map to TRBD1. J was trimmed by 0 bases and V by 3 bases; bases with no gene match: 4. The CDR3 loop spans 17 amino acids. From germline, CDR1 is DFQATT and CDR2 SNEGSKA (reference sequence). CDR3 protein: CSARDRGLPSYNSPLHF. CDR3 bases: TGCAGTGCTAGGGACAGGGGGCTCCCCTCCTATAATTCACCCCTCCACTTT.